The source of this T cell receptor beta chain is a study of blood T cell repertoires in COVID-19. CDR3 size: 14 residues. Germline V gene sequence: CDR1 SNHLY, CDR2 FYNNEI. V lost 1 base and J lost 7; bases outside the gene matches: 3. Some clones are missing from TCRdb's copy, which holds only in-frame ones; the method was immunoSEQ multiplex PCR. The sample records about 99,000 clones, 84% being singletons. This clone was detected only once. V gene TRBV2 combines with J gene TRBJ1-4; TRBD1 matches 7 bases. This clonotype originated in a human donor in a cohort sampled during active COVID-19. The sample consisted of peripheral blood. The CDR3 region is CASSEVRGREKLFF. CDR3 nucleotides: TGTGCCAGCAGTGAAGTTAGGGGGCGTGAAAAACTGTTTTTT.